One and the same sample provided the 27 T cell receptor beta chains below, sequenced in a study of CD8+ T cells in alopecia areata. Treatment defined: oral pan-JAK inhibitor, 5-10 mg twice daily. RNA was isolated and reverse transcribed to cDNA, the sequencing template. Sequencing was performed with immunoSEQ multiplex PCR; in TCRdb, only in-frame clones are kept and a portion is missing. The table shows 150,000 to 200,000 clones, with more than 50% occurring only once. The sample consisted of CD4+ T cells sorted from blood, taken at week 24, from a patient treated with tofacitinib. These receptors all stem from a human donor with alopecia areata.

The rearrangement links TRBV27 to TRBJ1-5, with D possibly TRBD1 on 6 matching bases. V lost 6 bases and J lost 6, with 18 bases in between. Germline lookup yields CDR1 MNHEY and CDR2 SMNVEV (reference sequence). This CDR3 comprises 15 residues. The CDR3 protein is CASRLTQGNTQPQHF. The CDR3 DNA is TGTGCCAGCAGACTCACACAGGGAAATACTCAGCCCCAGCATTTT.

V gene TRBV2 combines with J gene TRBJ1-1, with TRBD1 identical over 7 bases. J was trimmed by 3 bases and V by 5 bases; bases with no gene match: 3. Germline assignment: CDR1 SNHLY and CDR2 FYNNEI. The CDR3 is 13 residues long. CDR3 region: CASSRTGDTEAFF. The CDR3 coding sequence is TGTGCCAGCAGTAGAACAGGGGACACTGAAGCTTTCTTT.

The chain has TRBV5-6 and TRBJ1-5, with D tentatively TRBD1 (6 bases). The CDR3 runs 15 residues. Per germline, CDR1 SGHDT and CDR2 YYEEEE. V was shortened by 7 bases and J by 1 base, with 15 bases between the two germline ends. DNA of the CDR3: TGTGCCAGCTCTACAGGGATCGTCAGCAATCAGCCCCAGCATTTT. Translated: CASSTGIVSNQPQHF.

This chain uses TRBV30 with TRBJ1-2; D not resolved. This CDR3 contains 15 residues. The V end was cut by 2 bases, the J end by 0 bases, with 13 bases between. Per germline, CDR1 GTSNPN and CDR2 SVGIG (reference sequence). The CDR3: CAWSMGNKANYGYTF. For the CDR3, the DNA is TGTGCCTGGAGTATGGGGAACAAAGCTAACTATGGCTACACCTTC.

The rearrangement uses TRBV29-1 and TRBJ1-1, with unresolved D. V was pared by 4 bases and J by 1 base, with 7 bases between. The CDR3 length is 12 residues. Germline-derived CDR1 and CDR2 are SQVTM and ANQGSEA. The CDR3 DNA sequence: TGCAGCGTTGCTGTTACGAACACTGAAGCTTTCTTT. Translated, it gives CSVAVTNTEAFF. Supplemented by reference TRBV29-1 and TRBJ1-1, the full variable domain reads SAVISQKPSRDICQRGTSLTIQCQVDSQVTMMFWYRQQPGQSLTLIATANQGSEATYESGFVIDKFPISRPNLTFSTLTVSNMSPEDSSIYLCSVAVTNTEAFFGQGTRLTVV.

The V gene is TRBV29-1, the J gene TRBJ2-7; 7 bases map to TRBD1. This CDR3 region has 12 residues. V shed 6 bases, J shed 2 bases, and the junction held 4 bases outside the gene matches. Germline loops: CDR1 SQVTM, CDR2 ANQGSEA. CDR3 sequence: CSVAGTAYEQYF. For the CDR3, the DNA is TGCAGCGTGGCCGGGACAGCCTACGAGCAGTACTTC.

The sample holds a few counts of this clone. As DNA, the CDR3 is TGTGCCAGCAGCGTAGCTCAGGGTTTGGGAGAGACCCAGTACTTC. Translated: CASSVAQGLGETQYF. The chain joins TRBV9 to TRBJ2-5, with D maybe TRBD1 (5 bases). CDR1 is SGDLS, CDR2 YYNGEE, per germline. Trimming cost V 0 bases and J 4 bases, with 13 bases left between them. The CDR3 runs 15 residues.

The chain couples TRBV11-2 to TRBJ1-5; 8 nucleotides match TRBD1. Unmatched junction bases numbered 3, after V lost 2 bases and J lost 9 bases. CDR3 size: 13 residues. Germline lookup yields CDR1 SGHAT and CDR2 FQNNGV. The CDR3, as DNA: TGTGCCAGCAGCTTAAACAGGGGGATGCCCCAGCATTTT. Its protein product is CASSLNRGMPQHF.

This clone was picked up a small number of times. The chain has TRBV19 and TRBJ1-2; TRBD1 matches 8 bases. Germline values: CDR1 LNHDA, CDR2 SQIVND (reference sequence). The CDR3 loop spans 15 amino acids. Unmatched junction bases numbered 8, after V lost 5 bases and J lost 3 bases. The CDR3 region has the DNA TGTGCCAGTAGTTTCGGAGGACAGGGAGACTATGGCTACACCTTC. Its protein is CASSFGGQGDYGYTF.

This chain joins TRBV10-3 and TRBJ1-6; perhaps TRBD1 as D (6 bases). V was pared by 5 bases and J by 3 bases, with 11 bases between. Germline V gives CDR1 ENHRY, CDR2 SYGVKD. The CDR3 runs 15 residues. The CDR3 loop is CAISPRQDYNSPLHF. CDR3 nucleotides: TGTGCCATCAGTCCTCGACAGGACTATAATTCACCCCTCCACTTT.

The CDR3 loop is CATSRRLAGVANEQFF. As DNA, the CDR3 is TGTGCCACCAGCAGACGACTAGCGGGGGTAGCAAATGAGCAGTTCTTC. This chain links TRBV15 with TRBJ2-1; 12 bases are a match to TRBD2. The J segment lost 7 bases and the V segment lost 2 bases, leaving 6 bases of the junction unmatched. CDR1 and CDR2 from the germline V gene are LNHNV and YYDKDF (reference sequence). The CDR3 runs 16 residues.

The chain has TRBV2 and TRBJ1-1; D possibly corresponds to TRBD1 (5 bases). This CDR3 contains 13 residues. Trimming shortened V by 4 bases and J by 1 base, and 7 bases separated the two germline ends. Germline CDR1 is SNHLY and CDR2 is FYNNEI. The CDR3 region is CASSGQKNTEAFF. Written as DNA, the CDR3 is TGTGCCAGCAGTGGACAGAAGAACACTGAAGCTTTCTTT.

The chain links TRBV6-6 to TRBJ2-5; 9 bases line up with TRBD1. Losses at the gene ends were 2 bases for V and 0 bases for J; bases not matched to a gene: 1. Per germline, CDR1 MNHNY and CDR2 SVGAGI (reference sequence). CDR3 length: 15 amino acids. The CDR3 region is CASSYGDRDQETQYF. The CDR3 nucleotides are TGTGCCAGCAGTTACGGGGACAGGGACCAAGAGACCCAGTACTTC.

V usage is TRBV29-1 and J usage is TRBJ2-1; D remains ambiguous. The CDR3 runs to 15 residues. Trimming took 2 bases from V and 0 from J, leaving 11 bases between them. The V gene's germline CDR1 is SQVTM and CDR2 ANQGSEA. Here the CDR3 DNA reads TGCAGCGTTGAATCGTTACGGAGCTCCTACAATGAGCAGTTCTTC. Translating it yields CSVESLRSSYNEQFF.

V is TRBV29-1 and J is TRBJ1-2, with 7 positions matching TRBD1. After removal of 4 bases from V and 7 bases from J, the junction contained 3 bases not matched to a gene. Germline CDR1 reads SQVTM; CDR2 reads ANQGSEA. The CDR3 is made up of 11 amino acids. DNA for the CDR3: TGCAGCGTTGCCCAGGGGGTTGGCTACACCTTC. Its protein is CSVAQGVGYTF.

The chain joins TRBV29-1 to TRBJ2-3, with D possibly being TRBD1 (6 bases). Trimming pared 4 bases from V and 0 bases from J, leaving 11 bases between. The length of the CDR3 is 14 residues. Germline V gene sequence: CDR1 SQVTM, CDR2 ANQGSEA. The CDR3 sequence: CSVVWGQSTDTQYF. CDR3 sequence (DNA): TGCAGCGTTGTCTGGGGGCAGAGCACAGATACGCAGTATTTT.

Concerning this clone: Other DNA sequences in this specimen translate into the identical CDR3. The V gene is TRBV29-1, the J gene TRBJ1-1; maybe TRBD1 (5 bases). CDR1 SQVTM and CDR2 ANQGSEA come from the germline V gene. Trimming left V 3 bases short and J 4 bases short, with 9 bases between. This CDR3 spans 12 amino acids. The CDR3, as DNA: TGCAGCGTTGAGGGGCTCGGCACTGAAGCTTTCTTT. Encoded protein: CSVEGLGTEAFF.

This clone appeared once. Other DNA sequences of this sample code for an identical CDR3. The V call is TRBV29-1, the J call TRBJ1-1; D call uncertain. Germline V gene sequence: CDR1 SQVTM, CDR2 ANQGSEA. This CDR3 comprises 12 residues. V shed 4 bases and J shed 0 bases, with 6 bases lying between them. The DNA of the CDR3 is TGCAGCGTTGGGACGGTGAACACTGAAGCTTTCTTT. This gives the protein CSVGTVNTEAFF.

CDR3 nucleotides: TGTGCCAGCAGCCCGGGAATGGGTTCCCGAACCGGGGAGCTGTTTTTT. Encoded protein: CASSPGMGSRTGELFF. The J gene is TRBJ2-2, the V gene TRBV7-2; D is possibly TRBD2 (5 bases). This CDR3 contains 16 residues. V shed 5 bases and J shed 5 bases, with 18 bases lying between them. Germline CDR1 SGHTA, CDR2 FQGNSA.

This rearrangement joins TRBV30 to TRBJ1-2, with a tentative D call TRBD1 (5 bases). The CDR3 is made up of 12 amino acids. Germline CDR1 is GTSNPN and CDR2 is SVGIG (reference sequence). Trimming stripped 4 bases from V and 8 bases from J, with 14 bases between. The CDR3 loop is CAWTGGFQGYTF. In DNA form, the CDR3 reads TGTGCCTGGACCGGGGGGTTTCAGGGCTACACCTTC.

This chain connects TRBV29-1 to TRBJ2-7, with a tentative D call TRBD2 (5 bases). The V and J ends lost 4 bases and 0 bases respectively, with 7 bases between them. Germline CDR1 is SQVTM and CDR2 is ANQGSEA. CDR3 length: 12 residues. CDR3 sequence reads: CSVGERSYEQYF. Here the CDR3 DNA reads TGCAGCGTTGGGGAGCGCTCCTACGAGCAGTACTTC.

The CDR3 DNA is TGTGCCACCAGCAGAGATCCTACGGGGAGGGGCTACACCTTC. Amino acids: CATSRDPTGRGYTF. The V gene is TRBV15, the J gene TRBJ1-2, with D uncertain. This CDR3 has 14 residues. CDR1 and CDR2 (germline): LNHNV, YYDKDF (reference sequence). The V end lost 0 bases, the J end lost 8 bases, and 13 bases lay between the germline ends.

V and J are TRBV7-2 and TRBJ2-4, with no clear D. This CDR3 has 15 amino acids. CDR1 is SGHTA and CDR2 is FQGNSA in the germline V gene. V was clipped by 6 bases and J by 7 bases, with 19 bases between them. CDR3 sequence: CASSSWAPNGNIQYF. CDR3 in DNA: TGTGCCAGCAGTTCGTGGGCCCCCAACGGGAACATTCAGTACTTC.

The genes are TRBV30 and TRBJ1-6, with 7 bases that match TRBD1. The V gene end was trimmed by 5 bases and the J gene end by 8 bases; junction bases not matched to a gene: 6. This CDR3 is 13 amino acids long. The germline V gene has CDR1 GTSNPN and CDR2 SVGIG (reference sequence). CDR3 sequence: CAWATGIDSPLHF. The CDR3 nucleotides are TGTGCCTGGGCGACAGGGATAGATTCACCCCTCCACTTT.

This clone is a singleton in its sample. This rearrangement joins TRBV29-1 to TRBJ2-1; possible D gene TRBD2, 7 bases. CDR3 length: 15 amino acids. The germline gives CDR1 SQVTM, CDR2 ANQGSEA. V was pared by 1 base and J by 2 bases, with 12 bases between. The chain's CDR3 is CSVEVRGAAYNEQFF. CDR3 DNA sequence: TGCAGCGTTGAAGTACGGGGGGCCGCCTACAATGAGCAGTTCTTC.

The CDR3 sequence: CAWSRETPGTGGNGYTF. CDR3 nucleotide sequence: TGTGCCTGGAGTCGCGAAACCCCCGGGACAGGGGGTAATGGCTACACCTTC. J is TRBJ1-2 and V is TRBV30; 11 nucleotides match TRBD1. CDR1 is GTSNPN, CDR2 SVGIG, per germline (reference sequence). The V gene end was trimmed by 2 bases and the J gene end by 6 bases; junction bases not matched to a gene: 14. CDR3 length: 17 amino acids.

V is TRBV2 and J is TRBJ2-5; D unresolved. The V and J ends lost 5 bases and 5 bases respectively, with 15 bases between them. CDR3 length: 14 amino acids. Germline loops: CDR1 SNHLY, CDR2 FYNNEI. The CDR3 nucleotides are TGTGCCAGCAGTTATATTGGAACCGATGAGACCCAGTACTTC. This encodes CASSYIGTDETQYF.